This passage covers 24 T cell receptor beta chains from one sample sequenced in a study of blood T cell repertoires in COVID-19. TCRdb's table, derived via immunoSEQ multiplex PCR, lists solely in-frame clones and lacks some. The data contain around 230,000 clones, roughly 85% of them singletons. Sample: peripheral blood. These TCRs come from a man aged 45 to 65 with COVID-19, enrolled during active disease.

This clone has a single count. The rearrangement uses TRBV7-3 and TRBJ2-5; TRBD1 might be the D (5 bases). V dropped 2 bases and J dropped 3 bases, with 10 bases sitting between them. Germline V gene lookup returns CDR1 SGHTA and CDR2 FQGTGA. This CDR3 has 14 residues. The CDR3: CASSLGGREETQYF. DNA of the CDR3: TGTGCCAGCAGCTTAGGTGGCAGGGAAGAGACCCAGTACTTC.

The chain links TRBV19 to TRBJ2-6; maybe TRBD1 (5 bases). Germline-derived CDR1 and CDR2 are LNHDA and SQIVND (reference sequence). This CDR3 region has 19 residues. Trimming removed 3 bases from V and 0 bases from J, with 18 bases in between. CDR3 loop: CASSIRFGRESSGANVLTF. In DNA, the CDR3 is TGTGCCAGTAGTATTAGGTTTGGCAGGGAAAGCTCTGGGGCCAACGTCCTGACTTTC.

V is TRBV9 and J is TRBJ2-1; 10 positions agree with TRBD2. The CDR3 has 17 amino acids. Trimming cost V 0 bases and J 6 bases; bases outside gene matches: 9. The germline V gene has CDR1 SGDLS and CDR2 YYNGEE. The CDR3 DNA follows: TGTGCCAGCAGCGTAGTGGCTAGCGGGGGCCCCCCCAATGAGCAGTTCTTC. It translates to CASSVVASGGPPNEQFF.

V gene TRBV30 combines with J gene TRBJ1-2, with a weak D call TRBD1 (5 bases). Germline CDR1 GTSNPN, CDR2 SVGIG (reference sequence). Trimming stripped 1 base from V and 7 bases from J, with 13 bases between. This CDR3 has 13 amino acids. The CDR3 region has the DNA TGTGCCTGGAGTGGGGGCCTGGCCGGTGGCTACACCTTC. Its translation is CAWSGGLAGGYTF.

The chain combines TRBV4-2 with TRBJ2-3; 14 bases fit TRBD2. This CDR3 spans 17 amino acids. V trimming: 0 bases; J trimming: 6 bases; junction bases outside the gene matches: 5. Germline V gene sequence: CDR1 LGHNA, CDR2 YNFKEQ. The CDR3 reads CASSQDRLAGGPDTQYF. The CDR3 nucleotides are TGTGCCAGCAGCCAAGATCGACTAGCGGGGGGGCCCGATACGCAGTATTTT.

V usage is TRBV28 and J usage is TRBJ2-1, with 8 positions matching TRBD2. The V gene's germline CDR1 is MDHEN and CDR2 SYDVKM. The CDR3 consists of 16 residues. After removal of 3 bases from V and 2 bases from J, the junction contained 6 bases not matched to a gene. The CDR3 sequence: CASSFPGGGTYNEQFF. CDR3 DNA sequence: TGTGCCAGCAGTTTCCCCGGCGGGGGGACCTACAATGAGCAGTTCTTC. Full variable domain (outside the CDR3, taken from reference TRBV28 and TRBJ2-1): DVKVTQSSRYLVKRTGEKVFLECVQDMDHENMFWYRQDPGLGLRLIYFSYDVKMKEKGDIPEGYSVSREKKERFSLILESASTNQTSMYLCASSFPGGGTYNEQFFGPGTRLTVL.

This clone was recorded once. V gene TRBV4-1 combines with J gene TRBJ2-3; 13 bases agree with TRBD2. The V segment lost 4 bases and the J segment 7 bases; nucleotides outside the gene matches: 8. The CDR3 contains 16 residues. Germline V gives CDR1 MGHRA, CDR2 YSYEKL. The chain's CDR3 is CASSRRWTSGGNTQYF. CDR3 nucleotides: TGCGCCAGCAGCCGACGATGGACTAGCGGGGGTAATACGCAGTATTTT.

This chain links TRBV27 with TRBJ2-7, with 8 nucleotides matching TRBD1. V dropped 5 bases and J dropped 3; count of bases not matched to a gene: 9. Germline V gene data show CDR1 as MNHEY and CDR2 as SMNVEV (reference sequence). The CDR3 spans 15 residues. The DNA of the CDR3 is TGTGCCAGCAGTCCCCGATGGACAGGGAACTACGAGCAGTACTTC. This gives the protein CASSPRWTGNYEQYF.

This chain connects TRBV7-8 to TRBJ1-6, with D perhaps matching TRBD1 (6 bases). Trimming removed 1 base at V and 1 base at J, with 11 bases between. Germline V gene sequence: CDR1 SGHVS, CDR2 FQNEAQ. This CDR3 is 17 amino acids long. CDR3 in amino acids: CASSLDLGQSYNSPLHF. The CDR3 DNA reads TGTGCCAGCAGCTTAGACCTCGGACAGTCCTATAATTCACCCCTCCACTTT.

In this sample, this clone turned up once. The chain links TRBV4-1 to TRBJ1-2; TRBD1 is a possible D gene (6 bases). CDR1 is MGHRA, CDR2 YSYEKL, per germline. The CDR3 has 15 amino acids. V was clipped by 1 base and J by 6 bases, with 15 bases between them. The CDR3 nucleotides read TGCGCCAGCAGCCAAGTGGGGACAAGTCTGGATGGCTACACCTTC. Its translation: CASSQVGTSLDGYTF.

This clone was counted once. The chain combines TRBV7-3 with TRBJ2-3; 9 positions match TRBD2. The germline V gene encodes CDR1 SGHTA and CDR2 FQGTGA. The CDR3 has 15 amino acids. The V gene end was trimmed by 2 bases and the J gene end by 4 bases; junction bases not matched to a gene: 4. CDR3 sequence reads: CASSLLGLASDTQYF. The CDR3 DNA follows: TGTGCCAGCAGCTTATTGGGACTAGCCTCAGATACGCAGTATTTT.

V and J are TRBV24-1 and TRBJ2-1; 8 bases align to TRBD2. The CDR3 spans 16 residues. V lost 1 base, J lost 2 bases, and 3 bases stayed unmatched. In germline, CDR1 is KGHDR, CDR2 SFDVKD. The CDR3 nucleotides are TGTGCCACCAGTGATTTCGGGGGGGCCACCTACAATGAGCAGTTCTTC. Residues: CATSDFGGATYNEQFF.

The chain couples TRBV19 to TRBJ2-3; tentative D call: TRBD2 (6 bases). Germline CDR1 LNHDA, CDR2 SQIVND (reference sequence). This CDR3 is 16 amino acids long. Trimming took 4 bases from V and 4 from J, leaving 18 bases between them. DNA for the CDR3: TGTGCCAGTAGTAGCCCTCCCGGGGGATCTGCAGATACGCAGTATTTT. This encodes CASSSPPGGSADTQYF.

The genes are TRBV5-8 and TRBJ1-5, with D maybe TRBD1 (6 bases). This CDR3 has 15 residues. The germline CDR1 and CDR2 sequences are SGHTS and YDEGEE. V was trimmed by 0 bases and J by 8 bases, leaving 15 bases between them. The CDR3 is CASSLDSDRRKPQHF. CDR3 DNA sequence: TGTGCCAGCAGCTTGGATAGTGACAGGAGGAAGCCCCAGCATTTT.

V is TRBV12-3 or TRBV12-4 and J is TRBJ1-5; 7 bases fit TRBD1. The junction had 2 bases not matched to a gene; V was cut back by 6 bases and J by 3 bases. CDR3 size: 13 residues. CDR3 nucleotide sequence: TGTGCCAGCAGACAGGGGATCAATCAGCCCCAGCATTTT. Translation: CASRQGINQPQHF.

The chain has TRBV3-1 (or the pseudogene TRBV3-2) and TRBJ2-5, with no clear D. Per the germline V gene, CDR1 is LGHDT and CDR2 is YNNKEL (reference sequence). V was cut by 3 bases and J by 4 bases, with 9 bases left in between. CDR3 length equals 13 residues. The CDR3 region has the DNA TGTGCCAGCAGCCACCTCCCGGGAGAGACCCAGTACTTC. Translation gives CASSHLPGETQYF.

V gene TRBV4-1 combines with J gene TRBJ2-1; the match to TRBD1 covers 8 bases. The J segment lost 5 bases and the V segment lost 5 bases, leaving 8 bases of the junction unmatched. Germline V gene data show CDR1 as MGHRA and CDR2 as YSYEKL. The CDR3 extends over 15 amino acids. The CDR3 nucleotides are TGCGCCAGCAGCTACCGGACAGGGTTTAACAATGAGCAGTTCTTC. The encoded protein is CASSYRTGFNNEQFF.

This clone was found once. The chain couples TRBV5-5 to TRBJ1-2; D is perhaps TRBD1 (5 bases). Looked up from germline, CDR1 is SGHKS and CDR2 is YYEKEE (reference sequence). The CDR3 contains 15 residues. Trimming removed 6 bases from V and 0 bases from J, with 15 bases in between. CDR3 sequence reads: CASNNQDRPNYGYTF. For the CDR3, the DNA is TGTGCCAGCAACAACCAAGACAGACCTAACTATGGCTACACCTTC.

The genes are TRBV19 and TRBJ2-7; TRBD1 is a possible D gene (5 bases). The germline gives CDR1 LNHDA, CDR2 SQIVND (reference sequence). The CDR3 runs to 16 residues. With 5 bases removed from V and 2 bases from J, the gap between germline ends came to 19 bases. This CDR3 is CASSHAVGALPYEQYF. In nucleotides, the CDR3 is TGTGCCAGTAGTCATGCGGTTGGGGCCCTTCCCTACGAGCAGTACTTC. The full variable domain, with the rest looked up from reference TRBV19 and TRBJ2-7, is DGGITQSPKYLFRKEGQNVTLSCEQNLNHDAMYWYRQDPGQGLRLIYYSQIVNDFQKGDIAEGYSVSREKKESFPLTVTSAQKNPTAFYLCASSHAVGALPYEQYFGPGTRLTVT.

This clone was counted a few times. The chain carries TRBV6-5 and TRBJ1-2; D call uncertain. Germline V gene data show CDR1 as MNHEY and CDR2 as SVGAGI. V lost 2 bases and J 5 bases, leaving 12 bases between the germline ends. This CDR3 is built from 14 residues. CDR3 residues: CASSYLGMTYGYTF. In nucleotides, the CDR3 is TGTGCCAGCAGTTACCTCGGCATGACTTATGGCTACACCTTC.

The J gene is TRBJ1-1, the V gene TRBV7-3, with 10 bases lining up with TRBD1. Germline values: CDR1 SGHTA, CDR2 FQGTGA. V shed 5 bases and J 0 bases; nucleotides not matched to a gene: 9. CDR3 size: 17 residues. The CDR3 protein is CASSPLPGQGMNTEAFF. The CDR3 region has the DNA TGTGCCAGCAGCCCCCTCCCGGGACAGGGGATGAACACTGAAGCTTTCTTT.

The CDR3: CASAWQSGANVLTF. CDR3 in DNA: TGTGCCTCCGCCTGGCAATCGGGGGCCAACGTCCTGACTTTC. The V gene is TRBV30, the J gene TRBJ2-6; D ambiguous. The CDR3 is 14 amino acids. The germline V gene has CDR1 GTSNPN and CDR2 SVGIG (reference sequence). Trimming left V 7 bases short and J 4 bases short, with 14 bases between.

The genes are TRBV10-3 and TRBJ2-7, with a possible D match to TRBD1 (6 bases). Germline-derived CDR1 and CDR2 are ENHRY and SYGVKD. The CDR3 is 16 amino acids. V was pared by 2 bases and J by 1 base, with 15 bases between. Here the CDR3 DNA reads TGTGCCATCAGTGAGCGGCAGGACAGCAAATCCTACGAGCAGTACTTC. This sequence encodes CAISERQDSKSYEQYF.

V is TRBV7-8 and J is TRBJ2-7, with 7 nucleotides matching TRBD1. V gave up 5 bases and J gave up 3 bases; unmatched junction bases: 4. In germline, CDR1 is SGHVS, CDR2 FQNEAQ. CDR3 length: 13 residues. The CDR3 nucleotides are TGTGCCAGCAGCCACAGGGGAAACTACGAGCAGTACTTC. This codes for CASSHRGNYEQYF.